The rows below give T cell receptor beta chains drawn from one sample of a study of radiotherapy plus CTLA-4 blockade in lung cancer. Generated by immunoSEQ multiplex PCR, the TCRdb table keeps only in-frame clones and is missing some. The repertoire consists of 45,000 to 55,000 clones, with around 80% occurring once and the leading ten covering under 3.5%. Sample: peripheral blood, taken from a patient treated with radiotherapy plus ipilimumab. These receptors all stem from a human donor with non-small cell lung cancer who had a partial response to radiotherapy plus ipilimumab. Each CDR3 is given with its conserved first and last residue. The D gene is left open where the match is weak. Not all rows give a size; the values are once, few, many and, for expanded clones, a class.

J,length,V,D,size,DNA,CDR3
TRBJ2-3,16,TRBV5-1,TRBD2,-,TGCGCCAGCAGCTTGGATGGGGGAGGGAGCACAGATACGCAGTATTTT,CASSLDGGGSTDTQYF
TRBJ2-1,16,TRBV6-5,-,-,TGTGCCAGCAGTTACGTAGGTCAGGGTGCCTACAATGAGCAGTTCTTC,CASSYVGQGAYNEQFF
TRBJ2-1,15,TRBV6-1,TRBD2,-,TGTGCCAGCAGTGAGCGTCTAGCGGCGTCCAATGAGCAGTTCTTC,CASSERLAASNEQFF
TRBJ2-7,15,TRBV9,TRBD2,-,TGTGCCAGCAGCGTAGCAACAGCGGGGGCCTACGAGCAGTACTTC,CASSVATAGAYEQYF
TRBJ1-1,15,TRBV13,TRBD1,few,TGTGCCAGCAGCCCTCCGGGACAGGGGGCGGCTGAAGCTTTCTTT,CASSPPGQGAAEAFF
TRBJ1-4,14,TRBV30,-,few,TGTGCCTGGAGTGTAGGCGGGGGCCCCGAAAAACTGTTTTTT,CAWSVGGGPEKLFF
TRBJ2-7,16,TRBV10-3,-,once,TGTGCCATCAGCGACATTAGGGACACAGTCTCCTACGAGCAGTACTTC,CAISDIRDTVSYEQYF
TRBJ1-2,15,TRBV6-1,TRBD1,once,TGTGCCAGCAGTGAAATGGGCTTGACAGGGCGAGGCTACACCTTC,CASSEMGLTGRGYTF
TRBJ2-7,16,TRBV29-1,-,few,TGCAGCGTTGGAGGTCCGTTGGGGGGGGGCAACTACGAGCAGTACTTC,CSVGGPLGGGNYEQYF
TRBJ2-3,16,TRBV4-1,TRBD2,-,TGCGCCAGCAGCCTAGAAGGGGGACTAGAGACAGATACGCAGTATTTT,CASSLEGGLETDTQYF
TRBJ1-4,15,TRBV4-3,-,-,TGCGCCAGCAGCCAAGGGTCGGGTCGGGGTGAAAAACTGTTTTTT,CASSQGSGRGEKLFF
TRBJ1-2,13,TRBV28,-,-,TGTGCCAGCAGTGAGGGGGACGGATGGGGCTACACCTTC,CASSEGDGWGYTF
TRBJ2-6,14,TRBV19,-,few,TGTGCCGGGAGGAGGGATGCTGGGGCCAACGTCCTGACTTTC,CAGRRDAGANVLTF
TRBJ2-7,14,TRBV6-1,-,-,TGTGCCAGCAGTGTGAGACAGGCTGAGATCGAGCAGTACTTC,CASSVRQAEIEQYF
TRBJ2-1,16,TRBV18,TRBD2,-,TGTGCCAGCTCCCCCACCGGGGCTAGCGGGGGGCTAGAGCAGTTCTTC,CASSPTGASGGLEQFF
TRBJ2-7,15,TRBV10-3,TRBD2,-,TGTGCCATCAGTGAGTCGGGGGGGGGAGTTGACGAGCAGTACTTC,CAISESGGGVDEQYF
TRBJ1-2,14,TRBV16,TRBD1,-,TGTGCCAGCAGCCAATCGGGACAGTTCCAGGGCTACACCTTC,CASSQSGQFQGYTF
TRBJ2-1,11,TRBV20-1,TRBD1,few,TGCAGTGCCGGTACAGGGGGCGAGCAGTTCTTC,CSAGTGGEQFF
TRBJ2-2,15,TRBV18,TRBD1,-,TGTGCCAGCTCACCGGGACAGGGAGGAACCGGGGAGCTGTTTTTT,CASSPGQGGTGELFF
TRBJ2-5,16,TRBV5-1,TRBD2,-,TGCGCCAGCAGCTTGACTAGCGGGGGCAGCCTGGGGACCCAGTACTTC,CASSLTSGGSLGTQYF
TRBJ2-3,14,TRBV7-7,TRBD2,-,TGTGCCAGCAGCTACGGACTAGCGGCCGATACGCAGTATTTT,CASSYGLAADTQYF
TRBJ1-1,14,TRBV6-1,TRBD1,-,TGTGCCAGCAGTGAAGGACAGGGGAGGTCTGAAGCTTTCTTT,CASSEGQGRSEAFF
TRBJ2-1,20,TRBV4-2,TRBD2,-,TGTGCCAGCAGCCAAGTGCTCGGGGGAGCTAGCGGGGGGGCAGAGAATGAGCAGTTCTTC,CASSQVLGGASGGAENEQFF
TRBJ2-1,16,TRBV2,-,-,TGTGCCAGCAGTGAAGGGTCGAGGAGCTCCTACAATGAGCAGTTCTTC,CASSEGSRSSYNEQFF
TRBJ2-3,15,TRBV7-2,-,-,TGTGCCAGCAGCTCCGGGACACGAGGGGCGGATACGCAGTATTTT,CASSSGTRGADTQYF
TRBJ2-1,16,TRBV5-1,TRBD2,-,TGCGCCAGCAGCTTGGGAGCGGGGGGCATCTTGGATGAGCAGTTCTTC,CASSLGAGGILDEQFF
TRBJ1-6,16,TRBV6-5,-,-,TGTGCCAGCAGTTACTCCCAGGGGCGGACCAATTCACCCCTCCACTTT,CASSYSQGRTNSPLHF
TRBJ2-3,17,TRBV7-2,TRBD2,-,TGTGCCAGCAGCTTAGCCCGGAGCGGGGGGAACACAGATACGCAGTATTTT,CASSLARSGGNTDTQYF
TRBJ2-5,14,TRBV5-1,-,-,TGCGCCAGCAGCTCTAAGACAGGCCAAGAGACCCAGTACTTC,CASSSKTGQETQYF
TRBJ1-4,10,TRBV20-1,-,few,TGCAGTGCTTCCTCGGAAAAACTGTTTTTT,CSASSEKLFF
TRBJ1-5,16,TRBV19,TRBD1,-,TGTGCCAGTAGTATCGGTTGGGACAGGGGCAATCAGCCCCAGCATTTT,CASSIGWDRGNQPQHF
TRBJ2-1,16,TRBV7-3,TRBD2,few,TGTGCCAGCAGCTTCTTGGCTAGCGGGGACTACAATGAGCAGTTCTTC,CASSFLASGDYNEQFF
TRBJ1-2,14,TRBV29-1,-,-,TGCAGCGTATCTGACAGCGATTCTAACTATGGCTACACCTTC,CSVSDSDSNYGYTF
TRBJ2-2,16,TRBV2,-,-,TGTGCCAGCAGTGTCCGGCGGATCCGTAACACCGGGGAGCTGTTTTTT,CASSVRRIRNTGELFF
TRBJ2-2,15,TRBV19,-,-,TGTGCCAGTAGAACGCCAGGTTCTAACACCGGGGAGCTGTTTTTT,CASRTPGSNTGELFF